This entry lists 8 T cell receptor beta chains sequenced from one sample in a study of blood T cell repertoires in COVID-19. Profiling relied on immunoSEQ multiplex PCR, and the TCRdb table lists in-frame clones only, not all of them. The table lists 150,000 or so clones, 81% of them singletons. Specimen: PBMCs or T cells enriched from blood (not recorded which). These receptor sequences come from a woman aged 40 to 55 with acute COVID-19.

The V call is TRBV21-1, the J call TRBJ1-1; no DNA check was done on the table's D call, TRBD1. TRBV21-1 is annotated as a pseudogene. This CDR3 is 15 amino acids long. The CDR3 loop reads CASSKLAGGYTEAFF. The CDR3 DNA reads TGTGCCAGCAGCAAACTTGCAGGGGGCTACACTGAAGCTTTCTTT.

A note on this clone: Because the CDR3's place on the DNA is in doubt, the DNA is left out and the CDR3 is given as listed by TCRdb. The CDR3 here is CASILDPSADTQYF. The chain recombines TRBV5-1 with TRBJ2-3; TRBD2 reflects the table's D call only, with no check against the DNA. The CDR3 is made up of 14 amino acids, end residues included. Germline-derived CDR1 and CDR2 are SGHRS and YFSETQ.

This clone appeared a single time. This chain uses TRBV4-1 with TRBJ2-3; 9 nucleotides align to TRBD1. This CDR3 has 20 amino acids. Trimming removed 1 base from V and 3 bases from J; junction bases left unmatched: 17. The germline CDR1 and CDR2 sequences are MGHRA and YSYEKL. CDR3 amino acids: CASSQVPGTGSRGRTDTQYF. The CDR3, as DNA: TGCGCCAGCAGCCAAGTCCCCGGGACAGGGTCCCGGGGGAGGACAGATACGCAGTATTTT.

V is TRBV11-2 and J is TRBJ2-3; possibly TRBD2 for D (6 bases). The germline V gene encodes CDR1 SGHAT and CDR2 FQNNGV. The germline V and J ends were trimmed by 8 bases and 3 bases, with 18 bases remaining between them. CDR3 size: 15 residues. The CDR3 reads CASEKSGDSTDTQYF. CDR3 DNA: TGTGCCAGCGAAAAGTCGGGGGATTCTACAGATACGCAGTATTTT.

The J gene is TRBJ2-3, the V gene TRBV27; D gene uncertain. Trimming shortened V by 5 bases and J by 2 bases, and 8 bases separated the two germline ends. The CDR3 totals 13 residues. Germline V gives CDR1 MNHEY, CDR2 SMNVEV (reference sequence). CDR3 amino acids: CASSTINTDTQYF. CDR3 nucleotide sequence: TGTGCCAGCAGTACTATTAACACAGATACGCAGTATTTT.

V usage is TRBV5-1 and J usage is TRBJ2-5, with 10 nucleotides matching TRBD2. The V segment lost 4 bases and the J segment 3 bases; nucleotides outside the gene matches: 12. This CDR3 spans 17 amino acids. The germline gives CDR1 SGHRS, CDR2 YFSETQ. For the CDR3, the DNA is TGCGCCAGCAGCCCTCCCCCCTCTAGCGGGAGAGAAGAGACCCAGTACTTC. Protein: CASSPPPSSGREETQYF. The full variable domain, completed using reference TRBV5-1 and TRBJ2-5, is KAGVTQTPRYLIKTRGQQVTLSCSPISGHRSVSWYQQTPGQGLQFLFEYFSETQRNKGNFPGRFSGRQFSNSRSEMNVSTLELGDSALYLCASSPPPSSGREETQYFGPGTRLLVL.

V is TRBV29-1 and J is TRBJ2-1; 10 bases are shared with TRBD2. This CDR3 comprises 15 residues. Germline V gene data show CDR1 as SQVTM and CDR2 as ANQGSEA. The J segment lost 8 bases and the V segment lost 3 bases, leaving 10 bases of the junction unmatched. The DNA of the CDR3 is TGCAGCGTTGACCCCCTAGCGGGAGAGGGAGATGAGCAGTTCTTC. As protein: CSVDPLAGEGDEQFF.

The V call is TRBV11-3, the J call TRBJ2-7; 14 positions match TRBD2. The CDR3 is 15 residues long. The junction had 6 bases not matched to a gene; V was cut back by 5 bases and J by 6 bases. Germline loops: CDR1 SGHNT, CDR2 YENEEA. The DNA of the CDR3 is TGTGCCAGCAGCCCTGGGACTAGCGGGAGTGGCGAGCAGTACTTC. This encodes CASSPGTSGSGEQYF.